The 24 T cell receptor beta chains presented below share a single source sample, sequenced in a study of graft-versus-host responses after intestinal transplantation. Sequenced by immunoSEQ multiplex PCR; TCRdb stores in-frame clones only, minus some. The sample lists around 99,000 clones, roughly 89% occurring once. No cognate antigen is known for these TCRs. The specimen was unstimulated CD4+ T cells sorted from spleen or lymph node cells, collected before transplant. The receptors were sampled from a human donor who was the organ donor for an intestinal transplant.

This clone has a single count. The chain combines TRBV2 with TRBJ1-1, with a possible D match to TRBD1 (6 bases). CDR1 and CDR2 (germline): SNHLY, FYNNEI. Deletions cut 7 bases from V and 1 base from J, with 22 bases between. The CDR3 runs to 17 residues. CDR3 amino acids: CASTGLGGGFRNTEAFF. For the CDR3, the DNA is TGTGCCAGCACCGGACTAGGAGGGGGATTTAGGAACACTGAAGCTTTCTTT.

V gene TRBV5-1 combines with J gene TRBJ2-1; TRBD2 agrees at 8 bases. CDR3 length equals 14 residues. Germline-derived CDR1 and CDR2 are SGHRS and YFSETQ. The J segment lost 6 bases and the V segment lost 2 bases, leaving 4 bases of the junction unmatched. The CDR3 spells CASSLLADVNEQFF. CDR3 nucleotide sequence: TGCGCCAGCAGCTTACTAGCGGACGTCAATGAGCAGTTCTTC. The variable domain in full, with the rest retrieved from reference TRBV5-1 and TRBJ2-1, is KAGVTQTPRYLIKTRGQQVTLSCSPISGHRSVSWYQQTPGQGLQFLFEYFSETQRNKGNFPGRFSGRQFSNSRSEMNVSTLELGDSALYLCASSLLADVNEQFFGPGTRLTVL.

This chain uses TRBV29-1 with TRBJ1-1; no clear D gene. This CDR3 is built from 12 residues. Trimming stripped 6 bases from V and 2 bases from J, with 10 bases between. Per germline, CDR1 SQVTM and CDR2 ANQGSEA. CDR3 sequence: CSVQPVNTEAFF. CDR3 DNA sequence: TGCAGCGTACAACCGGTAAACACTGAAGCTTTCTTT.

V usage is TRBV2 and J usage is TRBJ2-5; 8 bases are shared with TRBD2. The CDR3 is 13 amino acids. V was clipped by 8 bases and J by 1 base; unmatched bases: 3. CDR1 and CDR2 from the germline V gene are SNHLY and FYNNEI. The DNA for the CDR3 is TGTGCCAGCCATAGCGGGATCCAAGAGACCCAGTACTTC. Amino acids: CASHSGIQETQYF.

The rearrangement links TRBV5-6 to TRBJ1-2; D is unresolved. This CDR3 has 15 amino acids. CDR1 and CDR2 from the germline V gene are SGHDT and YYEEEE. The V end lost 4 bases, the J end lost 3 bases, and 16 bases lay between the germline ends. CDR3 sequence: CASSRPGRIDYGYTF. The DNA for the CDR3 is TGTGCCAGCAGCCGACCGGGCCGGATTGACTATGGCTACACCTTC.

The sample holds a few counts of this clone. The V and J genes are TRBV19 and TRBJ1-4, with TRBD1 identical over 7 bases. CDR3 length: 18 amino acids. The V gene end was trimmed by 6 bases and the J gene end by 0 bases; junction bases not matched to a gene: 13. Germline V gene lookup returns CDR1 LNHDA and CDR2 SQIVND (reference sequence). CDR3 coding DNA: TGTGCCAGTAGCCGAACACTTAGACAGGGATCAACTAATGAAAAACTGTTTTTT. Protein sequence: CASSRTLRQGSTNEKLFF.

The chain couples TRBV5-4 to TRBJ2-7, with D maybe TRBD1 (6 bases). Germline V gene sequence: CDR1 SGHNT, CDR2 YYREEE (reference sequence). Trimming shortened V by 4 bases and J by 3 bases, and 14 bases separated the two germline ends. This CDR3 comprises 14 residues. The DNA of the CDR3 is TGTGCCAGCAGCCCTACACAGGGCTACTACGAGCAGTACTTC. Protein sequence: CASSPTQGYYEQYF.

This clone was detected a few times. This rearrangement joins TRBV12-2 to TRBJ1-2. TRBV12-2 is reported as a pseudogene. The CDR3 contains 10 residues. The CDR3 sequence: CASRLRVRAF. The CDR3 DNA follows: TGTGCAAGTCGCTTGAGGGTCCGAGCCTTC.

The chain joins TRBV9 to TRBJ1-6, with D perhaps matching TRBD1 (5 bases). The CDR3 has 15 residues. Per the germline V gene, CDR1 is SGDLS and CDR2 is YYNGEE. The V gene lost 0 bases and the J gene lost 7 bases, with 11 bases spanning the gap. DNA for the CDR3: TGTGCCAGCAGCGTAGATCAGGGTAGGAATTCACCCCTCCACTTT. Encoded protein: CASSVDQGRNSPLHF.

The chain recombines TRBV7-6 with TRBJ2-5; 7 bases map to TRBD2. The CDR3 has 17 amino acids. Germline CDR1 SGHVS, CDR2 FNYEAQ. The junction had 15 bases not matched to a gene; V was cut back by 1 base and J by 7 bases. CDR3 sequence: CASSLEAPLVAGGTQYF. The CDR3 bases are TGTGCCAGCAGCTTAGAAGCCCCGCTGGTAGCGGGTGGGACCCAGTACTTC.

On this clone: Other nucleotide sequences in the sample specify the same CDR3. J is TRBJ2-2 and V is TRBV19; TRBD1 might be the D (6 bases). This CDR3 region has 14 residues. Germline CDR1 reads LNHDA; CDR2 reads SQIVND (reference sequence). The CDR3, as DNA: TGTGCTGGGGGAGCGCAGGGGCGGGCCGGGGAGCTGTTTTTT. Its translation: CAGGAQGRAGELFF.

This chain uses TRBV9 with TRBJ1-2; a weak D match, TRBD1 (5 bases). Germline V gives CDR1 SGDLS, CDR2 YYNGEE. The CDR3 spans 14 residues. Trimming cost V 4 bases and J 7 bases, with 17 bases left between them. CDR3 sequence: CASSRLGGVSGYTF. In DNA, the CDR3 is TGTGCCAGCAGCCGCCTTGGGGGGGTTTCTGGCTACACCTTC.

The chain carries TRBV7-3 and TRBJ1-2, with 12 bases aligning to TRBD1. Per germline, CDR1 SGHTA and CDR2 FQGTGA. V was clipped by 1 base and J by 3 bases; unmatched bases: 6. This CDR3 is 17 amino acids long. In nucleotides, the CDR3 is TGTGCCAGCAGCTTAAGACGAGGGACAGGGGGCGACTATGGCTACACCTTC. The encoded protein is CASSLRRGTGGDYGYTF.

The chain combines TRBV27 with TRBJ1-1; 8 bases fit TRBD1. Trimming cost V 6 bases and J 1 base; bases outside gene matches: 1. This CDR3 contains 13 residues. Per germline, CDR1 MNHEY and CDR2 SMNVEV (reference sequence). The CDR3 DNA reads TGTGCCAGCAGGGACAGGGAGAACACTGAAGCTTTCTTT. Protein sequence: CASRDRENTEAFF.

This clone appeared once. The chain combines TRBV11-2 with TRBJ1-1, with unresolved D. From germline, CDR1 is SGHAT and CDR2 FQNNGV. Trimming pared 0 bases from V and 7 bases from J, leaving 12 bases between. This CDR3 is 14 amino acids long. The CDR3 bases are TGTGCCAGCAGCTTAGATCCCCAGGCTGGTGAAGCTTTCTTT. Translating it yields CASSLDPQAGEAFF.

This sequence joins TRBV5-1 and TRBJ2-3, with D possibly being TRBD2 (6 bases). CDR3 length equals 14 residues. Germline CDR1 is SGHRS and CDR2 is YFSETQ. The V end lost 0 bases, the J end lost 6 bases, and 11 bases lay between the germline ends. The DNA for the CDR3 is TGCGCCAGCAGCTTGGCACTAGCAGGGGATACGCAGTATTTT. Encoded protein: CASSLALAGDTQYF. Filled out from reference TRBV5-1 and TRBJ2-3, the complete variable domain reads KAGVTQTPRYLIKTRGQQVTLSCSPISGHRSVSWYQQTPGQGLQFLFEYFSETQRNKGNFPGRFSGRQFSNSRSEMNVSTLELGDSALYLCASSLALAGDTQYFGPGTRLTVL.

This sequence joins TRBV6-5 and TRBJ1-2; no firm D call. V gave up 0 bases and J gave up 4 bases, with 12 bases separating them. CDR1 MNHEY and CDR2 SVGAGI come from the germline V gene. CDR3 length equals 15 residues. CDR3 nucleotide sequence: TGTGCCAGCAGTTACTCTCAAGCTCCGGGCTATGGCTACACCTTC. The encoded protein is CASSYSQAPGYGYTF.

This clone has a single count. The chain has TRBV19 and TRBJ2-5; 7 bases fit TRBD1. The CDR3 loop spans 11 amino acids. Germline V CDR1 and CDR2: LNHDA, SQIVND (reference sequence). Trimming removed 5 bases from V and 11 bases from J; junction bases left unmatched: 5. The CDR3 DNA reads as TGTGCCAGTAGTCCAGGACAGGAGCAGTACTTC. Translated: CASSPGQEQYF.

The chain employs TRBV5-8 and TRBJ1-1; tentatively, D is TRBD1 (6 bases). The CDR3 runs 13 residues. The germline gives CDR1 SGHTS, CDR2 YDEGEE. Trimming cost V 2 bases and J 5 bases, with 10 bases left between them. CDR3 in amino acids: CASSLQGATEAFF. The CDR3, as DNA: TGTGCCAGCAGCTTACAGGGTGCGACTGAAGCTTTCTTT. The full variable domain, rest sourced from reference TRBV5-8 and TRBJ1-1, is EAGVTQSPTHLIKTRGQQATLRCSPISGHTSVYWYQQALGLGLQFLLWYDEGEERNRGNFPPRFSGRQFPNYSSELNVNALELEDSALYLCASSLQGATEAFFGQGTRLTVV.

V is TRBV11-2 and J is TRBJ1-5, with TRBD1 matching over 7 bases. Germline V CDR1 and CDR2: SGHAT, FQNNGV. The CDR3 has 15 amino acids. V was clipped by 1 base and J by 6 bases; unmatched bases: 6. The CDR3 nucleotides are TGTGCCAGCAGCTTAGGAGGGGGCTCACGTCAGCCCCAGCATTTT. This encodes CASSLGGGSRQPQHF.

This clone has only one observation. The chain is built from TRBV10-1 and TRBJ2-7; 8 bases map to TRBD1. The germline V gene has CDR1 WNHNN and CDR2 SYGVQD (reference sequence). After removal of 4 bases from V and 5 bases from J, the junction contained 4 bases not matched to a gene. CDR3 size: 13 residues. The CDR3 DNA is TGCGCCAGCAGTGTCCCGACAGGGGACGAGCAGTACTTC. It encodes CASSVPTGDEQYF.

The V and J genes are TRBV5-1 and TRBJ2-1; 10 bases agree with TRBD2. Germline loops: CDR1 SGHRS, CDR2 YFSETQ. V shed 3 bases and J 8 bases; nucleotides not matched to a gene: 11. This CDR3 contains 16 residues. This CDR3 is CASSSLTSGIGDEQFF. The CDR3, as DNA: TGCGCCAGCAGCTCACTCACTAGCGGGATTGGGGATGAGCAGTTCTTC.

As regards this clone: One end of the junction is discordant with germline, which a read error may explain. V is TRBV7-7 and J is TRBJ2-5; 10 bases match TRBD2. The CDR3 runs to 14 residues. Germline V gene lookup returns CDR1 SSHAT and CDR2 FNYEAQ (reference sequence). The CDR3 coding sequence is TGTGCTAGCAGCCCCACTAGCGGGAAAGAGACCCAGTACTTC. It is translated as CASSPTSGKETQYF.

This chain joins TRBV5-4 and TRBJ1-2, with D perhaps TRBD1 (6 bases). CDR3 length: 16 residues. Trimming stripped 4 bases from V and 6 bases from J, with 22 bases between. Germline loops: CDR1 SGHNT, CDR2 YYREEE (reference sequence). For the CDR3, the DNA is TGTGCCAGCAGCAGAACAGGGTTAGTAAGAGGGAATGGCTACACCTTC. Its translation: CASSRTGLVRGNGYTF.